The T cell receptor beta chain described here comes from a study of T cell repertoires in cytomegalovirus infection. Study at large: CMV infection together with matching HLA type was indicated by public TCR beta signatures.

The CDR3 contains 19 residues. The V gene end was trimmed by 1 base and the J gene end by 4 bases; junction bases not matched to a gene: 15. In germline, CDR1 is SGHTA, CDR2 FQGNSA. This clonotype was detected ten times or more. What it binds is unknown. General observations from the study: Dominating the ex vivo response were HLA-C-restricted CMV-specific TCR beta clonotypes. Based on cumulative public TCR beta family frequency, carriers of CMV plus the relevant HLA were identified.

TCRdb independently ran MiXCR on the reads; one entry per CDR3 protein. The sample shows a few hundred thousand distinct CDR3 sequences, roughly 29% of them seen only once. Sequences were obtained from PBMCs. The clonotype originates from a human donor in good health (CMV status not recorded). Some clones in this sample may be carry-over from other donors' samples. The chain recombines TRBV7-2 with TRBJ2-7; TRBD2 matches at 11 bases. The CDR3 loop reads CASSLEPSGRWGLLYEQYF. CDR3 DNA sequence: TGTGCCAGCAGCTTAGAGCCTAGCGGGAGGTGGGGCCTCTTGTACGAGCAGTACTTC.